This T cell receptor (beta chain) came from a study of cytomegalovirus exposure and HLA in healthy donors. With respect to this clone: Its antigen is unknown.

Method: immunoSEQ multiplex PCR; TCRdb's copy keeps in-frame clones and lacks some. The repertoire holds some 150,000 clones, with about 89% as singletons. Notes on the study in general: It was approximately 150 TCR beta chains that were listed as cytomegalovirus-associated. Many donors shared some public TCRs, even though most TCR sequences were rare.

Trimming pared 5 bases from V and 4 bases from J, leaving 24 bases between. This CDR3 is built from 18 residues. From germline, CDR1 is SEHNR and CDR2 FQNEAQ (reference sequence). This receptor was identified in a woman aged 18-29 years in good health and CMV-seropositive. Sequencing was carried out using PBMCs. The gene calls are TRBV7-9 and TRBJ1-3; a weak D match, TRBD1 (5 bases). The chain's CDR3 is CASSPQPGLQTGGNTIYF. The CDR3 nucleotides read TGTGCCAGCAGCCCGCAACCGGGACTTCAAACGGGAGGAAACACCATATATTTT.